This TCR beta chain was obtained from a study of blood T cell repertoires in COVID-19. This CDR3 comprises 15 residues. Deletions cut 3 bases from V and 0 bases from J, with 11 bases between. Germline V gene sequence: CDR1 SGDLS, CDR2 YYNGEE. Profiling relied on immunoSEQ multiplex PCR, and the TCRdb table lists in-frame clones only, not all of them. The sample yields a few hundred thousand clones, 80% to 95% seen once. Sequencing input: PBMCs or T cells enriched from blood (not recorded which). This receptor was obtained from a woman between 25 and 40 years old who had recovered from COVID-19. This chain connects TRBV9 to TRBJ2-3; D ambiguous. The CDR3 reads CASSGHVSSTDTQYF. For the CDR3, the DNA is TGTGCCAGCAGCGGACACGTATCTAGCACAGATACGCAGTATTTT.